This T cell receptor (beta chain) originates from a study of blood T cells in healthy people across ages. The authors ran a second PCR of 7 to 11 cycles using a sample-barcoded 5' primer and a J-beta primer mix. Each CDR3 protein is one row after TCRdb ran MiXCR on the 5' RACE reads. The sample lists about 1,500,000 distinct CDR3 sequences, about 40% occurring once. Study-level points and caveats: Diversity estimates from one million T cells were considered underestimates. The fall in TCR beta diversity per million T cells was roughly linear with age.

For this clonotype: As yet, its antigen is unknown.

V was pared by 7 bases and J by 2 bases, with 18 bases between. Per germline, CDR1 SGHRS and CDR2 YFSETQ. This CDR3 contains 16 residues. Isolation of PBMCs gave at least 7 million cells per sample. The clonotype comes from a young woman in good health. The V call is TRBV5-1, the J call TRBJ2-2, with a weak D call TRBD2 (7 bases). Sequenced: blood. The DNA of the CDR3 is TGCGCCAGCTTCCCGACCGGGGGGCTAAACACCGGGGAGCTGTTTTTT. This gives the protein CASFPTGGLNTGELFF.